Each of the 4 T cell receptor beta chains below was sequenced from the same sample in a study of shared clonotypes between healthy human individuals. The repertoire was sequenced with immunoSEQ multiplex PCR; TCRdb's copy has only in-frame clones and lacks some. The profile shows about 2 million clones, 85% to 95% of them singletons. The sequencing sample was made of naive CD4+ T cells sorted from blood. Stated subset: CD45RA+ positively selected. These TCRs come from a man between 18 and 29 years old in good health.

J is TRBJ1-1 and V is TRBV5-1; D not resolved. CDR1 and CDR2 from the germline V gene are SGHRS and YFSETQ. The CDR3 has 15 residues. V was trimmed by 0 bases and J by 0 bases, leaving 9 bases between them. This CDR3 reads CASSLDPVMNTEAFF. Written as DNA, the CDR3 is TGCGCCAGCAGCTTGGATCCGGTCATGAACACTGAAGCTTTCTTT.

The chain recombines TRBV30 with TRBJ1-5; D not resolved. The CDR3 sequence is 13 residues long. Trimming removed 3 bases at V and 9 bases at J, with 15 bases between. Germline loops: CDR1 GTSNPN, CDR2 SVGIG (reference sequence). The CDR3 nucleotides are TGTGCCTGGAGCGCGCCGCATAGTTGGCCCCAGCATTTT. Its translation is CAWSAPHSWPQHF.

A note on this clone: Other DNA sequences from this sample encode an identical CDR3 as well. The chain carries TRBV10-3 and TRBJ2-7, with a weak D call TRBD1 (6 bases). Germline V gives CDR1 ENHRY, CDR2 SYGVKD. The CDR3 sequence is 12 residues long. Trimming shortened V by 6 bases and J by 4 bases, and 10 bases separated the two germline ends. The CDR3 here is CAISPDRYEQYF. The CDR3, as DNA: TGTGCCATCAGCCCGGACAGATACGAGCAGTACTTC.

This rearrangement joins TRBV27 to TRBJ1-6; 8 nucleotides agree with TRBD1. The CDR3 sequence is 15 residues long. The V and J ends lost 6 bases and 7 bases, in that order; junction bases with no gene match: 8. Germline V CDR1 and CDR2: MNHEY, SMNVEV (reference sequence). The CDR3 here is CASRAEDRANSPLHF. The CDR3 DNA reads TGTGCCAGCAGGGCGGAGGACAGGGCCAATTCACCCCTCCACTTT.